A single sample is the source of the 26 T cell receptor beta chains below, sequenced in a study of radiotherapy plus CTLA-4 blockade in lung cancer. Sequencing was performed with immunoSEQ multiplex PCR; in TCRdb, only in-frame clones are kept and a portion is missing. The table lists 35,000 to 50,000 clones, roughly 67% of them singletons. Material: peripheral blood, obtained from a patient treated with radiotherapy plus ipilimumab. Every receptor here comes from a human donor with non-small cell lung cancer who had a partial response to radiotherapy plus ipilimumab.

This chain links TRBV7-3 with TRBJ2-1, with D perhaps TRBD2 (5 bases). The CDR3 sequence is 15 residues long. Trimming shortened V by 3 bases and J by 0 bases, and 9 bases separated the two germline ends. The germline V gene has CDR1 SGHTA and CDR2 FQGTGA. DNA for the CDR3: TGTGCCAGCAGCTTCGACTATAGCTCCTACAATGAGCAGTTCTTC. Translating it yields CASSFDYSSYNEQFF.

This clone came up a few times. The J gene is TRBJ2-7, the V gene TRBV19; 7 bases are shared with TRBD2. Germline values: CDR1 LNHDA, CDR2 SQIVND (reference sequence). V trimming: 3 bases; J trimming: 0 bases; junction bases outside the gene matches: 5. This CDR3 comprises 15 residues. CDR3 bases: TGTGCCAGTAGTATGGGCGGCGGGAGCTCCTACGAGCAGTACTTC. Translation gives CASSMGGGSSYEQYF.

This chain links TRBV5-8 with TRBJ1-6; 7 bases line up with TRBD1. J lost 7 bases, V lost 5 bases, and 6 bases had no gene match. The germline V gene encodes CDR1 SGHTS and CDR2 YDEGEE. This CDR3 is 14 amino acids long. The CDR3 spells CASSYTGDNSPLHF. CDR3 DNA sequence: TGTGCCAGCAGTTATACAGGGGACAATTCACCCCTCCACTTT.

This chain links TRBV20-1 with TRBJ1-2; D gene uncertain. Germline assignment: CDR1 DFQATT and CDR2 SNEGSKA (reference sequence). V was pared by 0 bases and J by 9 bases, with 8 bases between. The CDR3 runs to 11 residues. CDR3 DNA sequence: TGCAGTGCTAGAGATTTACAACGCTACACCTTC. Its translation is CSARDLQRYTF.

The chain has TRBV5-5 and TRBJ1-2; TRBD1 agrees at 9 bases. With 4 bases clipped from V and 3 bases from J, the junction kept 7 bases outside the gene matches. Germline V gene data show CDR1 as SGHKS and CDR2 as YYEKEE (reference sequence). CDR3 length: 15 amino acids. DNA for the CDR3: TGTGCCAGCAGCCGGAGGGACAGGGACGACTATGGCTACACCTTC. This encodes CASSRRDRDDYGYTF.

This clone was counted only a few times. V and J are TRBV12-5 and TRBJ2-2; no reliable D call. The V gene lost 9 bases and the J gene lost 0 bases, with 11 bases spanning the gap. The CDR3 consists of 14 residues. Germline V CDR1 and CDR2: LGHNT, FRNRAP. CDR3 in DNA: TGTGCTAGCAAACAGCTCGCGAACACCGGGGAGCTGTTTTTT. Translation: CASKQLANTGELFF.

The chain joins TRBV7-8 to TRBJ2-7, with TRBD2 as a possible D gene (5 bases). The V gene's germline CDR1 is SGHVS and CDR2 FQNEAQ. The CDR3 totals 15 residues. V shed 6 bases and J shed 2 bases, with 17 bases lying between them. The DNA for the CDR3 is TGTGCCAGCAGTACCTACTCGGGGTTAACCTACGAGCAGTACTTC. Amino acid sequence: CASSTYSGLTYEQYF.

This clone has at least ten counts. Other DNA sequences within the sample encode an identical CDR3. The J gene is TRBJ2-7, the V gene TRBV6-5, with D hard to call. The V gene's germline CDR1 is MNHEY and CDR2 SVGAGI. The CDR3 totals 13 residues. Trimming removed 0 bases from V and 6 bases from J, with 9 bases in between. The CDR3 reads CASSYSFVSEQYF. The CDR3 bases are TGTGCCAGCAGTTACTCGTTTGTGAGCGAGCAGTACTTC.

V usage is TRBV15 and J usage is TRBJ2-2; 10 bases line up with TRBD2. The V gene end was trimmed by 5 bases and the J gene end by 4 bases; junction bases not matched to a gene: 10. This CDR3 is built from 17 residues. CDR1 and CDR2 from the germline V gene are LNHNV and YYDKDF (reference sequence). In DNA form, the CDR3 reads TGTGCCACCAGCGCTCGCCCCCGACTAGCGGGCACCGGGGAGCTGTTTTTT. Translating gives CATSARPRLAGTGELFF.

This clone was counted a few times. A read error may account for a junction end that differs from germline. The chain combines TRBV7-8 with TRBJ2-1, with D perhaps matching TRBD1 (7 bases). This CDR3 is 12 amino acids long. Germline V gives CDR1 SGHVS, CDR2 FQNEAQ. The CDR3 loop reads CASSPPRGGGVF. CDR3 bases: TGTGCCAGCAGCCCCCCCAGAGGGGGCGGGGTCTTC.

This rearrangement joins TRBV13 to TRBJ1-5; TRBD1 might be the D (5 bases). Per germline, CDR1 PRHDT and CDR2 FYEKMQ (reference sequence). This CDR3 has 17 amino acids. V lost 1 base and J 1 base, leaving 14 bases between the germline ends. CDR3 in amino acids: CASSLAGGVSSNQPQHF. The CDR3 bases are TGTGCCAGCAGCTTAGCCGGGGGGGTGTCGAGCAATCAGCCCCAGCATTTT.

In DNA form, the CDR3 reads TGTGCCAGCAGTTTACCCTGGAGGGGCTACACCTTC. Amino acids: CASSLPWRGYTF. The chain joins TRBV28 to TRBJ1-2; D gene unclear. The CDR3 consists of 12 residues. CDR1 is MDHEN, CDR2 SYDVKM, per germline. Trimming took off 2 bases at V and 8 bases at J, with 9 bases between the two ends.

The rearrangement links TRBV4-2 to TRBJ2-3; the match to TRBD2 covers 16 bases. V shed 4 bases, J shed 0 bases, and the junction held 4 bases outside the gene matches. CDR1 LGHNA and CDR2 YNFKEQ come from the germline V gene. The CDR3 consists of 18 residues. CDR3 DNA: TGTGCCAGCAGCCCTGGGACTAGCGGGAGGGCCAGCACAGATACGCAGTATTTT. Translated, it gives CASSPGTSGRASTDTQYF.

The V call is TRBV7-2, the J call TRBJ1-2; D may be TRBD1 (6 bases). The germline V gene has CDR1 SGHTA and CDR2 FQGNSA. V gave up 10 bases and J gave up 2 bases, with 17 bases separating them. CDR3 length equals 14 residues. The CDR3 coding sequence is TGTGCCACCTCAACAGGGCCCACAAACTATGGCTACACCTTC. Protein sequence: CATSTGPTNYGYTF. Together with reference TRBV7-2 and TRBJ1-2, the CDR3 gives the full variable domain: GAGVSQSPSNKVTEKGKDVELRCDPISGHTALYWYRQSLGQGLEFLIYFQGNSAPDKSGLPSDRFSAERTGGSVSTLTIQRTQQEDSAVYLCATSTGPTNYGYTFGSGTRLTVV.

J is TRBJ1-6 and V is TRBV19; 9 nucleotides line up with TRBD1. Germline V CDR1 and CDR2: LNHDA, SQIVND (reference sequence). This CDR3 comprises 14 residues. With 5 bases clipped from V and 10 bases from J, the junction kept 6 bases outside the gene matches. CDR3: CASSQDRGRSPLHF. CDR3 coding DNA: TGTGCCAGTAGTCAGGACAGGGGACGATCACCCCTCCACTTT.

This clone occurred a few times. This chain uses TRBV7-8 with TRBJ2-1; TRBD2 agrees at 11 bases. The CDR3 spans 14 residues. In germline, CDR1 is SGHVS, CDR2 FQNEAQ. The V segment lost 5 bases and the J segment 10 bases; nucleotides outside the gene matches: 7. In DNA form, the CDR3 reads TGTGCCAGCAGCCCTAGCGGGGGGCCAGGAGAGCAGTTCTTC. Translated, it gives CASSPSGGPGEQFF.

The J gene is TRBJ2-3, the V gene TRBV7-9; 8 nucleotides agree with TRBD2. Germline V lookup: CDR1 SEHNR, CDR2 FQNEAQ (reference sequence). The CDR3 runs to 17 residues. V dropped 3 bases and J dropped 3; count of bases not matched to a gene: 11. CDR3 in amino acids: CASSFAKRGLETDTQYF. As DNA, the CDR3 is TGTGCCAGCAGCTTCGCGAAGCGGGGGCTAGAGACAGATACGCAGTATTTT.

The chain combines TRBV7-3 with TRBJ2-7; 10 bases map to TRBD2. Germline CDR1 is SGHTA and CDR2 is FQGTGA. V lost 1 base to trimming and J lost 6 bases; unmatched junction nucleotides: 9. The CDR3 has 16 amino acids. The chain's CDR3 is CASSLMGLAPRVEQYF. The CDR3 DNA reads TGTGCCAGCAGCTTAATGGGACTAGCGCCCCGCGTCGAGCAGTACTTC.

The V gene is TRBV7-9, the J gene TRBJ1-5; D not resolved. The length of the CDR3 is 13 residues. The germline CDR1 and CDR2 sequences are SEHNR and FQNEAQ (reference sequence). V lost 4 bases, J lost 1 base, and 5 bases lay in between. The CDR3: CASSSRSNQPQHF. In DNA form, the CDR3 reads TGTGCCAGCAGCTCGAGGAGCAATCAGCCCCAGCATTTT.

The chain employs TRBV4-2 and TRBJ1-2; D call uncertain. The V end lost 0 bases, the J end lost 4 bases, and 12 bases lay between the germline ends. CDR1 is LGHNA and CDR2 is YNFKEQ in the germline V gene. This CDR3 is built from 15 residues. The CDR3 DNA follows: TGTGCCAGCAGCCAAGATCTCCAGGCCCCCTATGGCTACACCTTC. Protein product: CASSQDLQAPYGYTF.

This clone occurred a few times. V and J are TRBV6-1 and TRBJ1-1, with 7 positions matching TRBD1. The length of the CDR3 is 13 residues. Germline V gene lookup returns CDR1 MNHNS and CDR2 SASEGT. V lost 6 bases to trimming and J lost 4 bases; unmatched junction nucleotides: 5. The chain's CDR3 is CASRDRAVTEAFF. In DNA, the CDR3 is TGTGCCAGCAGAGACAGGGCGGTCACTGAAGCTTTCTTT.

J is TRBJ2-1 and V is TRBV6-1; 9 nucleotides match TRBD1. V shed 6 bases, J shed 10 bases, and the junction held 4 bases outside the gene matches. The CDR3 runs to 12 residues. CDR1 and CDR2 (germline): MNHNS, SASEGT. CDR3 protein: CASSTGGREQFF. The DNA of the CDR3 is TGTGCCAGCAGCACAGGGGGCAGGGAGCAGTTCTTC.

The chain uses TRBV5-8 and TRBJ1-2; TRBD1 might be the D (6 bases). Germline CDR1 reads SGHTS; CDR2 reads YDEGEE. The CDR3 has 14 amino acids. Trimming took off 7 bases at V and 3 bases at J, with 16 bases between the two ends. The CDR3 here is CASRSRGGDYGYTF. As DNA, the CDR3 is TGTGCCAGCCGCTCCCGGGGGGGCGACTATGGCTACACCTTC.

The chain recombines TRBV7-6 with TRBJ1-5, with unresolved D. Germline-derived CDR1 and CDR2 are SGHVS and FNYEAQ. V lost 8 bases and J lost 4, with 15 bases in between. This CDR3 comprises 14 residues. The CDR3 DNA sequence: TGTGCCAGCTGCCGGGAACCACAAAATCAGCCCCAGCATTTT. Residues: CASCREPQNQPQHF.

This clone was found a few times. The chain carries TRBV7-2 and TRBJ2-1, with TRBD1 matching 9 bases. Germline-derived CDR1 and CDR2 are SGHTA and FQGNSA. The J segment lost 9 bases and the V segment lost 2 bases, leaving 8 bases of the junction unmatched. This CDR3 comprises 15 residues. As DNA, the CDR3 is TGTGCCAGCAGCTTACGGGACAGGGATTCTGGTGAGCAGTTCTTC. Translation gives CASSLRDRDSGEQFF.

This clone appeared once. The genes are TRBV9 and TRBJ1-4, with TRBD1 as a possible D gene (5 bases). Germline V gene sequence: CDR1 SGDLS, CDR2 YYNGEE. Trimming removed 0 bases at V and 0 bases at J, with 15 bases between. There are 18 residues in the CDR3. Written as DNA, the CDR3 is TGTGCCAGCAGCGTAGTCCGGACAAATAGGGCAACTAATGAAAAACTGTTTTTT. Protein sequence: CASSVVRTNRATNEKLFF.